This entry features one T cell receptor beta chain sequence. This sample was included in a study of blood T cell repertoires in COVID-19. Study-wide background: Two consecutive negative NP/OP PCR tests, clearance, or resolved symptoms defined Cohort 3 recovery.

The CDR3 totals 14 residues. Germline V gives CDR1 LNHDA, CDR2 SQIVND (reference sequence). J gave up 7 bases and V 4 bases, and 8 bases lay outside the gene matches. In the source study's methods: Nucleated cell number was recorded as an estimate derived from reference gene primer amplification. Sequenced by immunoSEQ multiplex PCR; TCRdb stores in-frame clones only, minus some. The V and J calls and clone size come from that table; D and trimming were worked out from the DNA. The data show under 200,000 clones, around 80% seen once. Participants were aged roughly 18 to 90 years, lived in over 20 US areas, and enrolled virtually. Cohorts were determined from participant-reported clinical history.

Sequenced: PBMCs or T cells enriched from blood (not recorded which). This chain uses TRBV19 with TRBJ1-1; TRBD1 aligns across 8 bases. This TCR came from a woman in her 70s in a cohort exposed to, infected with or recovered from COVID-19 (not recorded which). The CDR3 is CASSTRQGLREAFF. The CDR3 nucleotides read TGTGCCAGTAGTACTCGACAGGGGCTGCGTGAAGCTTTCTTT.